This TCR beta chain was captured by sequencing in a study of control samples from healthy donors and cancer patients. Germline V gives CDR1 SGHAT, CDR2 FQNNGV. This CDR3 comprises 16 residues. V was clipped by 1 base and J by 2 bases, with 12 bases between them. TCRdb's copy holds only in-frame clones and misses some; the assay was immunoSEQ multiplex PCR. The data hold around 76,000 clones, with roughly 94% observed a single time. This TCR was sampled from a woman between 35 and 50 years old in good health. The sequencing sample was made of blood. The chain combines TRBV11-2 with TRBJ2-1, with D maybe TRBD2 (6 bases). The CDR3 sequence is CASSLGGEGAYNEQFF. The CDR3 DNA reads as TGTGCCAGCAGCTTAGGGGGGGAAGGAGCCTACAATGAGCAGTTCTTC.